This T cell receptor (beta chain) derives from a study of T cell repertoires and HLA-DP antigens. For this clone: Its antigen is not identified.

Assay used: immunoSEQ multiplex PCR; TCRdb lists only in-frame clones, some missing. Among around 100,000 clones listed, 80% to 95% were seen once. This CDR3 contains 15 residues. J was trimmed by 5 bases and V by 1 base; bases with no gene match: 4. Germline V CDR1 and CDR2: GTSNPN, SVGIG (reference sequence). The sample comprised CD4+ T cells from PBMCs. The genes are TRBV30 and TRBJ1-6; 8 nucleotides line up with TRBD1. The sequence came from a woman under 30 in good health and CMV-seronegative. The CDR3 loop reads CAWSANRGDNSPLHF. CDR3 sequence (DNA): TGTGCCTGGAGTGCGAACAGGGGGGATAATTCACCCCTCCACTTT.